This note documents a single TCR beta chain sequence. Its antigen is not known. Cells designated naive CD8 were CD45RO-negative and were positively selected for CCR7, with terminally differentiated effector memory CD45RA+ cells excluded. This entry is derived from a study of shared clonotypes between healthy human individuals. The study, taken as a whole, reports: Non-shared clonotypes had lower generation probabilities than those shared by all four donors.

The method was immunoSEQ multiplex PCR; TCRdb's version includes in-frame clones alone and lacks a portion of them. The sample records millions of clones, approximately 94% being singletons. V gave up 8 bases and J gave up 5 bases, with 21 bases separating them. This CDR3 has 15 amino acids. The germline V gene has CDR1 SEHNR and CDR2 FQNEAQ (reference sequence). The sequence derives from a young man in good health. Some clones in this sample may be carry-over from other donors' samples. V usage is TRBV7-9 and J usage is TRBJ2-5; D is possibly TRBD1 or TRBD2 (6 bases each). Sequenced: naive CD8+ T cells from PBMCs. The CDR3 DNA is TGTGCCAGCGCCCTCGGGACTCCCGACAGGGAGACCCAGTACTTC. Its protein product is CASALGTPDRETQYF.